These 30 T cell receptor beta chains were sequenced from one sample in a study of blood T cells in healthy people across ages. The authors ran a second PCR of roughly 6 to 12 cycles using a sample-barcoded 5' primer and a J-beta primer mix. A single record per CDR3 protein comes from TCRdb applying MiXCR to the 5' RACE reads. The repertoire consists of about 650,000 distinct CDR3 sequences, with roughly half occurring once and the leading ten covering roughly 13%. The sample was blood. The origin of the receptors is a woman aged 80 or over in good health.

The sample holds many counts of this clonotype. This sequence joins TRBV11-3 and TRBJ2-1; D possibly corresponds to TRBD1 (6 bases). The CDR3 covers 16 residues. V lost 5 bases to trimming and J lost 0 bases, with 14 bases between them. Germline CDR1 reads SGHNT; CDR2 reads YENEEA. The CDR3 nucleotides read TGTGCCAGCAGCAAACAGGGCACGAGCTCCTACAATGAGCAGTTCTTC. It encodes CASSKQGTSSYNEQFF. Drawing the rest from reference TRBV11-3 and TRBJ2-1, the complete variable domain is EAGVVQSPRYKIIEKKQPVAFWCNPISGHNTLYWYLQNLGQGPELLIRYENEEAVDDSQLPKDRFSAERLKGVDSTLKIQPAELGDSAVYLCASSKQGTSSYNEQFFGPGTRLTVL.

There are many counts of this clonotype. The V and J genes are TRBV7-3 and TRBJ2-1, with TRBD2 identical over 7 bases. In germline, CDR1 is SGHTA, CDR2 FQGTGA. J was trimmed by 0 bases and V by 1 base; bases with no gene match: 6. This CDR3 comprises 17 residues. The CDR3 DNA follows: TGTGCCAGCAGCTTAAGGGGGGGGTGGAGCTCCTACAATGAGCAGTTCTTC. It codes for CASSLRGGWSSYNEQFF.

The rearrangement uses TRBV12-3 or TRBV12-4 and TRBJ1-5, with TRBD1 matching 7 bases. The CDR3 is 15 amino acids. Germline trimming cut 5 bases from V and 4 bases from J; bases unmatched to any gene: 8. The CDR3 DNA reads as TGTGCCAGCAGTCCCCGGGACAGACTAAATCAGCCCCAGCATTTT. The encoded protein is CASSPRDRLNQPQHF.

This clonotype was detected only a few times. The rearrangement uses TRBV5-1 and TRBJ2-7; the D gene is possibly TRBD1 (5 bases). Germline CDR1 and CDR2: SGHRS and YFSETQ. This CDR3 contains 14 residues. The germline V and J ends were trimmed by 4 bases and 0 bases, with 11 bases remaining between them. CDR3 in amino acids: CASSVTESSYEQYF. The CDR3 DNA reads as TGCGCCAGCAGCGTGACAGAGAGCTCCTACGAGCAGTACTTC.

The rearrangement uses TRBV12-3 or TRBV12-4 and TRBJ2-3; 7 bases agree with TRBD2. The CDR3 has 11 residues. Unmatched junction bases numbered 5, after V lost 7 bases and J lost 10 bases. The CDR3 DNA is TGTGCCAGCACTTTGGGGGGGGCGCAGTATTTT. It yields the protein CASTLGGAQYF.

This clonotype was seen ten or more times. This chain connects TRBV7-9 to TRBJ2-7; D ambiguous. Per the germline V gene, CDR1 is SEHNR and CDR2 is FQNEAQ (reference sequence). Trimming took 4 bases from V and 0 from J, leaving 16 bases between them. The CDR3 spans 16 residues. The CDR3 DNA reads TGTGCCAGCAGCTCGAAACCCAGCGACAACTCCTACGAGCAGTACTTC. This codes for CASSSKPSDNSYEQYF.

The chain combines TRBV3-1 with TRBJ2-7; tentatively, D is TRBD2 (6 bases). The V end lost 4 bases, the J end lost 4 bases, and 17 bases lay between the germline ends. The germline CDR1 and CDR2 sequences are LGHDT and YNNKEL (reference sequence). This CDR3 comprises 15 residues. The CDR3 region is CASSRAGTGSYEQYF. DNA for the CDR3: TGTGCCAGCAGCCGAGCCGGGACTGGAAGTTACGAGCAGTACTTC.

This clonotype was found many times. This chain uses TRBV11-2 with TRBJ1-2, with D perhaps TRBD1 (5 bases). V was trimmed by 0 bases and J by 8 bases, leaving 16 bases between them. The length of the CDR3 is 15 residues. Looked up from germline, CDR1 is SGHAT and CDR2 is FQNNGV. The CDR3 DNA follows: TGTGCCAGCAGCTTAGATTATGGGGACTTGGGGGGCTACACCTTC. Translating it yields CASSLDYGDLGGYTF.

V is TRBV7-2 and J is TRBJ2-7; D could derive from TRBD1 or TRBD2 (5 bases each). Germline V lookup: CDR1 SGHTA, CDR2 FQGNSA. The CDR3 has 15 amino acids. The ends were cut back, 2 bases at V and 0 bases at J, with 11 bases in the middle. In DNA form, the CDR3 reads TGTGCCAGCAGCTTACAAATGGGGACCTCCTACGAGCAGTACTTC. Translating it yields CASSLQMGTSYEQYF.

The rearrangement uses TRBV9 and TRBJ1-2; tentative D call: TRBD1 (6 bases). The CDR3 consists of 14 residues. CDR1 is SGDLS and CDR2 is YYNGEE in the germline V gene. Trimming stripped 10 bases from V and 4 bases from J, with 20 bases between. The CDR3 nucleotides read TGTGCCGGCGGGGGCCCCTCGATCGGCTATGGCTACACCTTC. Its protein product is CAGGGPSIGYGYTF.

V and J are TRBV20-1 and TRBJ2-1; TRBD2 matches at 9 bases. With 4 bases clipped from V and 10 bases from J, the junction kept 8 bases outside the gene matches. This CDR3 region has 13 residues. From germline, CDR1 is DFQATT and CDR2 SNEGSKA (reference sequence). The CDR3 region is CSAIAGGAYEQFF. DNA for the CDR3: TGCAGTGCTATTGCGGGAGGGGCTTACGAGCAGTTCTTC.

About this clonotype: With a much larger clone just one base away, this may be a read error. The genes are TRBV6-6 and TRBJ1-1; D is undetermined. The CDR3 sequence is 13 residues long. In germline, CDR1 is MNHNY, CDR2 SVGAGI (reference sequence). The CDR3 loop is CVSSAKTGTEAFF. DNA for the CDR3: TGTGTCAGCAGTGCCAAGACGGGCACTGAAGCTTTCTTT.

The chain employs TRBV5-1 and TRBJ2-3; unclear D gene. Germline loops: CDR1 SGHRS, CDR2 YFSETQ. The CDR3 covers 18 residues. With 3 bases removed from V and 0 bases from J, the gap between germline ends came to 20 bases. Here the CDR3 reads CASSYSAGAATSTDTQYF. For the CDR3, the DNA is TGCGCCAGCAGCTACTCCGCCGGTGCGGCTACTAGCACAGATACGCAGTATTTT.

The V gene is TRBV5-1, the J gene TRBJ2-7, with TRBD2 matching 7 bases. CDR1 and CDR2 from the germline V gene are SGHRS and YFSETQ. The CDR3 is made up of 17 amino acids. The V and J ends lost 4 bases and 3 bases, in that order; junction bases with no gene match: 16. The CDR3 nucleotides read TGCGCCAGCAGCCTTGAAAATTCGGGGGGACCGATCTACGAGCAGTACTTC. Translating gives CASSLENSGGPIYEQYF. The full variable domain, in which reference TRBV5-1 and TRBJ2-7 provide the parts outside the CDR3, is KAGVTQTPRYLIKTRGQQVTLSCSPISGHRSVSWYQQTPGQGLQFLFEYFSETQRNKGNFPGRFSGRQFSNSRSEMNVSTLELGDSALYLCASSLENSGGPIYEQYFGPGTRLTVT.

This clonotype has a count of ten or more. The CDR3 DNA reads TGTGCCAGCAGCTTAGGGACAGGGGGCAACATTCAGTACTTC. Translated, it gives CASSLGTGGNIQYF. The chain recombines TRBV7-3 with TRBJ2-4; 12 bases match TRBD1. Germline CDR1 and CDR2: SGHTA and FQGTGA. The CDR3 runs 14 residues. Trimming cost V 2 bases and J 7 bases; bases outside gene matches: 0. Variable domain in full (rest from reference TRBV7-3 and TRBJ2-4): GAGVSQTPSNKVTEKGKYVELRCDPISGHTALYWYRQSLGQGPEFLIYFQGTGAADDSGLPNDRFFAVRPEGSVSTLKIQRTERGDSAVYLCASSLGTGGNIQYFGAGTRLSVL.

This clonotype was counted at least ten times. The chain is built from TRBV14 and TRBJ2-1; D ambiguous. The CDR3 totals 13 residues. The germline gives CDR1 SGHDN, CDR2 FVKESK. V dropped 2 bases and J dropped 13 bases, with 15 bases sitting between them. The CDR3 reads CASSQNRRAYQFF. The CDR3 DNA is TGTGCCAGCAGCCAAAACCGCCGGGCCTACCAGTTCTTC.

This clonotype was picked up one time. A much larger clone differs from this one at a single base, so this may be a read error. This chain links TRBV27 with TRBJ2-5, with 9 bases fitting TRBD1. The J call may not be correct, given that the DNA end is closer to TRBJ2-7. CDR3 length: 17 residues. Germline V gives CDR1 MNHEY, CDR2 SMNVEV (reference sequence). The CDR3 DNA reads as TGTGCCAGCAGACGTCAAGGGGCCGGGACAGGGTTATACGAGCAGTACTTC. Protein product: CASRRQGAGTGLYEQYF.

The chain recombines TRBV10-3 with TRBJ2-7; D possibly corresponds to TRBD1 (6 bases). The germline gives CDR1 ENHRY, CDR2 SYGVKD. The CDR3 consists of 14 residues. Trimming removed 3 bases from V and 1 base from J, with 10 bases in between. The DNA of the CDR3 is TGTGCCATCAGTGAAGGGGGTAAATCCTACGAGCAGTACTTC. Translated, it gives CAISEGGKSYEQYF.

This clonotype was detected ten times or more. This chain links TRBV15 with TRBJ2-3, with D unresolved. The V gene lost 1 base and the J gene lost 0 bases, with 11 bases spanning the gap. The CDR3 consists of 16 residues. Germline V gene data show CDR1 as LNHNV and CDR2 as YYDKDF (reference sequence). The CDR3 DNA reads TGTGCCACCAGCAGAGTTCAGGACCTTAGCACAGATACGCAGTATTTT. It encodes CATSRVQDLSTDTQYF.

Worth noting for this clonotype: A much larger clone differs by one base, so this may be a read error. The chain has TRBV12-3 or TRBV12-4 and TRBJ2-3, with D unclear. V lost 6 bases and J lost 4, with 8 bases in between. The length of the CDR3 is 12 residues. The CDR3 protein is CASRLSPDTQYF. Written as DNA, the CDR3 is TGTGCCAGCAGATTATCCCCAGATACGCAGTATTTT.

The J gene is TRBJ2-3, the V gene TRBV12-3 or TRBV12-4; D not resolved. The CDR3 extends over 14 amino acids. V dropped 5 bases and J dropped 4 bases, with 13 bases sitting between them. CDR3 region: CASSQQVRADTQYF. CDR3 bases: TGTGCCAGCAGTCAACAAGTGAGAGCAGATACGCAGTATTTT.

With respect to this clonotype: The junction departs from the called germline gene at one end, perhaps through a read error. Here the CDR3 reads CASSLVSDTRYF. CDR3 nucleotide sequence: TGTGCCAGCAGTTTAGTATCAGATACGCGGTATTTT. The chain employs TRBV12-3 or TRBV12-4 and TRBJ2-3; D not resolved. The CDR3 has 12 residues.

The gene calls are TRBV20-1 and TRBJ1-5, with TRBD1 as a possible D gene (5 bases). CDR3 length: 14 amino acids. Germline CDR1 DFQATT, CDR2 SNEGSKA (reference sequence). The V end lost 6 bases, the J end lost 1 base, and 13 bases lay between the germline ends. This CDR3 reads CSARPGGSNQPQHF. The CDR3 nucleotides are TGCAGTGCCAGGCCCGGGGGGAGCAATCAGCCCCAGCATTTT.

On this clonotype itself: A read error may account for a junction end that differs from germline. This chain connects TRBV5-6 to TRBJ2-1, with D possibly matching TRBD1 (6 bases). The J call may be wrong; the DNA end is better matched by TRBJ2-7. The CDR3 sequence is 14 residues long. CDR1 is SGHDT and CDR2 is YYEEEE in the germline V gene. The CDR3 DNA is TGTGCCAGCGGCTTTAGGACAGCCTACAATGAGCAGTACTTC. Translating it yields CASGFRTAYNEQYF.

DNA of the CDR3: TGTGCCAGCAGTTACCCAGCGGGAGGCCTAAACAATGAGCAGTTCTTC. It encodes CASSYPAGGLNNEQFF. The V gene is TRBV6-2 or TRBV6-3, the J gene TRBJ2-1; 9 bases are shared with TRBD2. This CDR3 contains 16 residues. V was clipped by 2 bases and J by 5 bases; unmatched bases: 7. Looked up from germline, CDR1 is MNHEY and CDR2 is SVGEGT.

In regard to this clonotype: This may arise from a read error, as a much more abundant clone is one base away. This chain joins TRBV29-1 and TRBJ2-5; no firm D call. The length of the CDR3 is 15 residues. Germline-derived CDR1 and CDR2 are SQVTM and ANQGSEA. Trimming removed 3 bases from V and 5 bases from J, with 19 bases in between. The CDR3 spells CSVEEGRGRAETQYF. CDR3 DNA: TGCAGCGTTGAGGAAGGACGTGGTCGGGCGGAGACCCAGTACTTC.

The chain has TRBV20-1 and TRBJ2-1; 10 nucleotides agree with TRBD2. The CDR3 has 15 amino acids. Germline trimming cut 5 bases from V and 8 bases from J; bases unmatched to any gene: 12. Germline values: CDR1 DFQATT, CDR2 SNEGSKA (reference sequence). CDR3 loop: CSAPLTSGNFDEQFF. For the CDR3, the DNA is TGCAGTGCTCCTCTTACTAGCGGGAATTTCGATGAGCAGTTCTTC.

The V call is TRBV14, the J call TRBJ1-2; D may be TRBD1 (5 bases). The V gene lost 2 bases and the J gene lost 2 bases, with 21 bases spanning the gap. Germline V gene sequence: CDR1 SGHDN, CDR2 FVKESK. The CDR3 length is 18 residues. The DNA of the CDR3 is TGTGCCAGCAGCCAATCCTTCCAGAGAGGGACCGTAAACTATGGCTACACCTTC. Translation gives CASSQSFQRGTVNYGYTF.

This clonotype was counted only a few times. The genes are TRBV14 and TRBJ2-1; 11 bases align to TRBD2. Germline trimming cut 5 bases from V and 7 bases from J; bases unmatched to any gene: 4. Looked up from germline, CDR1 is SGHDN and CDR2 is FVKESK. CDR3 length equals 14 residues. The CDR3 coding sequence is TGTGCCAGCAGCACCCGGACTAGCGGGAATGAGCAGTTCTTC. Amino acid sequence: CASSTRTSGNEQFF.

Many counts were recorded for this clonotype. The chain recombines TRBV29-1 with TRBJ2-3; 9 bases align to TRBD1. CDR3 size: 17 residues. CDR1 SQVTM and CDR2 ANQGSEA come from the germline V gene. The junction had 11 bases not matched to a gene; V was cut back by 4 bases and J by 0 bases. The CDR3 loop is CSVVGQGISKSTDTQYF. For the CDR3, the DNA is TGCAGCGTTGTAGGACAGGGGATTTCTAAGAGCACAGATACGCAGTATTTT.